The rows below give T cell receptor beta chains drawn from one sample of a study of cytomegalovirus exposure and HLA in healthy donors. Sequencing was performed with immunoSEQ multiplex PCR; in TCRdb, only in-frame clones are kept and a portion is missing. The sample includes 130,000 to 150,000 clones, about 80% seen only once; the top ten take roughly 2.9%. The specimen sequenced was PBMCs. These receptors were obtained from a female donor in good health and CMV-seronegative. Each CDR3 is given with its conserved first and last residue. The D gene is left open where the match is weak. Not all rows give a size; the values are once, few, many and, for expanded clones, a class.

TRBJ2-2	TRBV14	-	-	TGTGCCAGCAGCCAAGTTCCGGGGGTGGGGACCGGGGAGCTGTTTTTT	CASSQVPGVGTGELFF
TRBJ2-1	TRBV5-1	TRBD2	-	TGCGCCAGCAGCTCCCCAACTAGCGCCTCCTACAATGAGCAGTTCTTC	CASSSPTSASYNEQFF
TRBJ2-4	TRBV7-2	-	-	TGTGCCAGCAGCTTAGTGGGCCCCGGAGCCAAAAACATTCAGTACTTC	CASSLVGPGAKNIQYF
TRBJ2-3	TRBV11-2	-	once	TGTGCCAGCAGTCGAAGAGGAAGTCCCACAGATACGCAGTATTTT	CASSRRGSPTDTQYF
TRBJ2-5	TRBV11-2	-	-	TGTGCCAGCAGCTCGCTAGCGACAGAGACCCAGTACTTC	CASSSLATETQYF
TRBJ1-1	TRBV2	-	-	TGTGCCAGCAGGGCAGGGATGAACACTGAAGCTTTCTTT	CASRAGMNTEAFF
TRBJ2-1	TRBV4-1	TRBD2	-	TGCGCCAGCAGCCAATTGACTAGCGGATACAATGAGCAGTTCTTC	CASSQLTSGYNEQFF
TRBJ2-7	TRBV7-9	TRBD2	-	TGTTCCAGCAGCTCTTTAACTAGCGGAGGTCCTTACGAGCAGTACTTC	CSSSSLTSGGPYEQYF
TRBJ1-3	TRBV15	-	-	TGTGCCACCAGCAGAGGCCAAACAGGGACTACGAACACCATATATTTT	CATSRGQTGTTNTIYF
TRBJ1-3	TRBV9	-	-	TGTGCCAGCAGCGTAGCATTCTCTGGAAACACCATATATTTT	CASSVAFSGNTIYF
TRBJ2-7	TRBV20-1	-	-	TGCAGTGCTCCCATCGCAGTCGAGCAGTACTTC	CSAPIAVEQYF
TRBJ2-5	TRBV5-1	TRBD2	few	TGCGCCAGCAGCTTGACGGGAGGGTACCAAGAGACCCAGTACTTC	CASSLTGGYQETQYF
TRBJ1-5	TRBV4-2	-	-	TGTGCCAGCAGCCAAGACCAGGGTAGGGGGTTCAATCAGCCCCAGCATTTT	CASSQDQGRGFNQPQHF
TRBJ1-1	TRBV7-9	TRBD1	-	TGTTCCAGCAGTTTAAGGGACAGGGGGCGGAACACTGAAGCTTTCTTT	CSSSLRDRGRNTEAFF
TRBJ1-5	TRBV6-5	TRBD1	-	TGTGCCAGCAGCCCAGAGGGACAGGCCCATCAGCCCCAGCATTTT	CASSPEGQAHQPQHF
TRBJ2-3	TRBV4-3	-	few	TGCGCCAGCAGCCTTTTAAGGGGAGATACGCAGTATTTT	CASSLLRGDTQYF
TRBJ2-7	TRBV9	TRBD2	-	TGTGCCAGCAGCGTAGAGTTAGCGGGGTATGACGAGCAGTACTTC	CASSVELAGYDEQYF
TRBJ1-5	TRBV19	TRBD1	-	TGTGCCAGCAGGACAGGGGGAAATCAGCCCCAGCATTTT	CASRTGGNQPQHF
TRBJ2-7	TRBV7-8	-	-	TGTGCCAGCAACCTGGGCTCAACGTACGAGCAGTACTTC	CASNLGSTYEQYF
TRBJ1-2	TRBV29-1	-	-	TGCAGCGTTAGCTCCTCGGGGTTGTATGGCTACACCTTC	CSVSSSGLYGYTF
TRBJ2-7	TRBV5-1	TRBD2	-	TGCGCCAGTTCGGCGGCGGGAGTTAATGAGCAGTACTTC	CASSAAGVNEQYF
TRBJ1-1	TRBV7-8	TRBD1	-	TGTGCCAGCAGCATCGTAACAGGGGCCACTGAAGCTTTCTTT	CASSIVTGATEAFF
TRBJ2-1	TRBV4-1	-	-	TGCGCCAGCAGCCAAGATCCCGACTTGCCATACAATGAGCAGTTCTTC	CASSQDPDLPYNEQFF
TRBJ2-1	TRBV5-4	TRBD1	-	TGTGCCAGCAGCCCCGGGACAGGAACCAAACATGAGCAGTTCTTC	CASSPGTGTKHEQFF
TRBJ2-7	TRBV7-9	TRBD1	-	TGTTCCAGCAGCTTAGTAGTGACAGGGAGCTCCTACGAGCAGTACTTC	CSSSLVVTGSSYEQYF
TRBJ1-4	TRBV5-1	-	-	TGCGCCAGCAGCCGAGTACCAGGGAAGAATGAAAAACTGTTTTTT	CASSRVPGKNEKLFF
TRBJ1-1	TRBV7-9	-	-	TGTGCCAGCAGCTTAGGGGGCCAGAACACTGAAGCTTTCTTT	CASSLGGQNTEAFF
TRBJ2-1	TRBV11-2	-	-	TGTGCCAGCAGCCACGGACAGTCGGGAAATGAGCAGTTCTTC	CASSHGQSGNEQFF
TRBJ2-2	TRBV5-6	-	-	TGTGCCAGCAGCTTGGCAGGAACCGGGGAGCTGTTTTTT	CASSLAGTGELFF
TRBJ1-1	TRBV6-1	-	few	TGTGCCAGCAGGGAGACAGTGGACACTGAAGCTTTCTTT	CASRETVDTEAFF
TRBJ1-1	TRBV27	-	-	TGTGCCAGCAGTTTAAAGGGGGGGCGGACTGAAGCTTTCTTT	CASSLKGGRTEAFF
TRBJ2-2	TRBV4-1	-	few	TGCGCCAGCAGCCACCCCCTCGGGGAGCTGTTTTTT	CASSHPLGELFF